The 23 T cell receptor beta chains in this list originate from one sample, sequenced in a study of OX40 agonist ivuxolimab in advanced cancers. The method behind the library was the immunoSEQ multiplex PCR assay. TCRdb mirrors the immuneACCESS table, restricted to in-frame sequences. Some clones are absent from its copies; in checked studies, under half trace to an unresolved V gene, and the reason for the others is unknown. The sample table holds approximately 82,000 clones, of which 80% to 90% were seen once. 10% of the sample belongs to the ten largest clones. The starting material was CD4+ or CD8+ T cells sorted from blood, obtained in a trial of the OX40 agonist ivuxolimab. These receptor sequences come from an adult with an advanced solid tumor such as melanoma, head and neck, liver or kidney cancer.

CDR3 DNA: TGTGCCAGCTCACCCACTCCTAGCGGGGGGGCGTCAGATACGCAGTATTTT. Amino acid sequence: CASSPTPSGGASDTQYF. The V gene is TRBV18, the J gene TRBJ2-3, with 12 bases identical to TRBD2. The CDR3 loop spans 17 amino acids. V was clipped by 3 bases and J by 4 bases; unmatched bases: 8. Germline-derived CDR1 and CDR2 are KGHSH and LQKENI.

This clone was detected only a few times. This chain's CDR3 is CASSEWAGSQPQHF. The CDR3 DNA follows: TGTGCCAGCAGTGAATGGGCAGGGTCTCAGCCCCAGCATTTT. V gene TRBV6-1 combines with J gene TRBJ1-5; weak D call: TRBD1 (5 bases). Trimming removed 2 bases from V and 6 bases from J, with 11 bases in between. Germline V gives CDR1 MNHNS, CDR2 SASEGT. The CDR3 sequence is 14 residues long.

The chain joins TRBV5-1 to TRBJ1-5; perhaps TRBD1 as D (5 bases). Germline assignment: CDR1 SGHRS and CDR2 YFSETQ. CDR3 length equals 16 residues. The V end was cut by 0 bases, the J end by 1 base, with 11 bases between. This CDR3 reads CASSLAPGTSNQPQHF. For the CDR3, the DNA is TGCGCCAGCAGCTTGGCCCCGGGGACCAGCAATCAGCCCCAGCATTTT.

The rearrangement links TRBV5-1 to TRBJ2-1; D gene unclear. V was clipped by 3 bases and J by 2 bases, with 15 bases between them. Germline CDR1 is SGHRS and CDR2 is YFSETQ. The CDR3 totals 16 residues. The chain's CDR3 is CASSSSWSQAYNEQFF. The CDR3 DNA follows: TGCGCCAGCAGCTCCAGTTGGAGCCAAGCCTACAATGAGCAGTTCTTC.

This clone was detected only a few times. This chain joins TRBV7-2 and TRBJ2-7, with a weak D call TRBD2 (6 bases). V dropped 5 bases and J dropped 1 base, with 12 bases sitting between them. Germline V gene lookup returns CDR1 SGHTA and CDR2 FQGNSA. The CDR3 has 14 amino acids. CDR3 coding DNA: TGTGCCAGCAGCCGGGGGTACGGATCCTACGAGCAGTACTTC. Residues: CASSRGYGSYEQYF. Filled out from reference TRBV7-2 and TRBJ2-7, the complete variable domain reads GAGVSQSPSNKVTEKGKDVELRCDPISGHTALYWYRQSLGQGLEFLIYFQGNSAPDKSGLPSDRFSAERTGGSVSTLTIQRTQQEDSAVYLCASSRGYGSYEQYFGPGTRLTVT.

This clone was seen just once. The CDR3 nucleotides read TGTGCCAGCAGAGTGGCAGGCTACTATGGCTACACCTTC. This translates into CASRVAGYYGYTF. This chain connects TRBV28 to TRBJ1-2; no definite D call. V lost 6 bases, J lost 3 bases, and 11 bases lay in between. Germline V gene sequence: CDR1 MDHEN, CDR2 SYDVKM. The CDR3 has 13 residues.

This chain links TRBV5-1 with TRBJ2-1, with TRBD1 as a possible D gene (6 bases). Looked up from germline, CDR1 is SGHRS and CDR2 is YFSETQ. Trimming shortened V by 4 bases and J by 2 bases, and 10 bases separated the two germline ends. The CDR3 loop spans 14 amino acids. CDR3 DNA sequence: TGCGCCAGCAGCGGGGGCTCACCCTACAATGAGCAGTTCTTC. It specifies CASSGGSPYNEQFF.

As concerns this clone: The junction departs from the called germline gene at one end, perhaps through a read error. The rearrangement links TRBV5-6 to TRBJ1-4; 8 bases match TRBD1. The CDR3 length is 11 residues. Looked up from germline, CDR1 is SGHDT and CDR2 is YYEEEE. Here the CDR3 DNA reads TGTGCCAGCAGCCCGGGGACAGGAATAGTATTT. As protein: CASSPGTGIVF.

The rearrangement links TRBV9 to TRBJ1-2, with D possibly matching TRBD1 (6 bases). Germline CDR1 SGDLS, CDR2 YYNGEE. This CDR3 region has 13 residues. V was shortened by 3 bases and J by 4 bases, with 10 bases between the two germline ends. This CDR3 reads CASSALTGYGYTF. The CDR3 bases are TGTGCCAGCAGCGCCTTGACAGGCTATGGCTACACCTTC.

The V call is TRBV2, the J call TRBJ2-5; a weak D match, TRBD1 (7 bases). Trimming cost V 7 bases and J 5 bases, with 14 bases left between them. This CDR3 is built from 13 residues. The V gene's germline CDR1 is SNHLY and CDR2 FYNNEI. The chain's CDR3 is CASKEGALETQYF. CDR3 bases: TGTGCCAGCAAGGAGGGGGCCCTTGAGACCCAGTACTTC.

This chain connects TRBV7-7 to TRBJ2-4; D is perhaps TRBD2 (5 bases). Looked up from germline, CDR1 is SSHAT and CDR2 is FNYEAQ (reference sequence). The CDR3 is 12 residues long. CDR3 amino acids: CASEGGLSIQYF. In DNA, the CDR3 is TGTGCTAGCGAGGGTGGCTTAAGCATTCAGTACTTC.

This rearrangement joins TRBV7-2 to TRBJ2-7; D not certain. The CDR3 sequence is 15 residues long. CDR1 is SGHTA, CDR2 FQGNSA, per germline. Trimming pared 2 bases from V and 2 bases from J, leaving 13 bases between. The CDR3 DNA reads TGTGCCAGCAGCTTAAGTGTTGGTCCGACCTACGAGCAGTACTTC. Translating it yields CASSLSVGPTYEQYF.

CDR3 nucleotides: TGCAGTGCTAGGGGAGATACGCAGTATTTT. The encoded protein is CSARGDTQYF. The chain couples TRBV20-1 to TRBJ2-3; no definite D call. Trimming shortened V by 3 bases and J by 5 bases, and 3 bases separated the two germline ends. Per the germline V gene, CDR1 is DFQATT and CDR2 is SNEGSKA (reference sequence). The CDR3 contains 10 residues.

The chain carries TRBV27 and TRBJ2-7; D call uncertain. This CDR3 has 11 residues. Trimming shortened V by 5 bases and J by 3 bases, and 5 bases separated the two germline ends. Per germline, CDR1 MNHEY and CDR2 SMNVEV (reference sequence). CDR3 amino acids: CASSRGYEQYF. The CDR3 DNA sequence: TGTGCCAGCAGTCGTGGCTACGAGCAGTACTTC.

This chain uses TRBV6-6 with TRBJ1-4, with 7 bases identical to TRBD1. With V trimmed by 2 bases and J by 8 bases, 8 bases remained unmatched. The CDR3 runs to 15 residues. Per germline, CDR1 MNHNY and CDR2 SVGAGI (reference sequence). The CDR3 here is CASSYQGTASEKLFF. The CDR3 coding sequence is TGTGCCAGCAGTTACCAAGGGACAGCCTCAGAAAAACTGTTTTTT.

The chain employs TRBV7-6 and TRBJ2-3; 10 nucleotides agree with TRBD2. Trimming cost V 2 bases and J 1 base; bases outside gene matches: 9. This CDR3 contains 18 residues. Germline V gene lookup returns CDR1 SGHVS and CDR2 FNYEAQ. The chain's CDR3 is CASSLSPTSGVGTDTQYF. CDR3 nucleotide sequence: TGTGCCAGCAGCTTATCCCCCACTAGCGGGGTTGGCACAGATACGCAGTATTTT.

This chain connects TRBV4-2 to TRBJ2-7; 7 bases fit TRBD2. This CDR3 has 19 residues. Per the germline V gene, CDR1 is LGHNA and CDR2 is YNFKEQ. V shed 3 bases and J 1 base; nucleotides not matched to a gene: 18. The CDR3 bases are TGTGCCAGCAGCCATCCCGGGTCGGGGCACGGGGGGACTTCCTACGAGCAGTACTTC. Amino acids: CASSHPGSGHGGTSYEQYF.

This chain links TRBV10-2 with TRBJ1-5, with D hard to call. The CDR3 has 14 amino acids. V lost 0 bases and J 6 bases, leaving 9 bases between the germline ends. CDR1 is WSHSY, CDR2 SAAADI, per germline. CDR3: CASSESRRVQPQHF. The CDR3 nucleotides are TGCGCCAGCAGTGAGTCACGACGGGTTCAGCCCCAGCATTTT.

This clone was seen a few times. The V call is TRBV10-1, the J call TRBJ1-2, with a tentative D call TRBD1 (5 bases). There are 13 residues in the CDR3. CDR1 and CDR2 from the germline V gene are WNHNN and SYGVQD (reference sequence). The V end was cut by 3 bases, the J end by 3 bases, with 8 bases between. The CDR3 region has the DNA TGCGCCAGCAGTGATAGACAGTACTATGGCTACACCTTC. This encodes CASSDRQYYGYTF.

The rearrangement joins TRBV19 to TRBJ2-7; 10 bases match TRBD1. The length of the CDR3 is 14 residues. V lost 8 bases and J lost 3; bases outside the gene matches: 7. Germline CDR1 LNHDA, CDR2 SQIVND (reference sequence). Here the CDR3 reads CASAPGQGIYEQYF. CDR3 bases: TGTGCCAGTGCCCCGGGACAGGGGATCTACGAGCAGTACTTC.

The chain joins TRBV6-5 to TRBJ1-3; D not resolved. The V end lost 7 bases, the J end lost 2 bases, and 15 bases lay between the germline ends. This CDR3 comprises 15 residues. From germline, CDR1 is MNHEY and CDR2 SVGAGI. CDR3 sequence reads: CASTKRWSPGNTIYF. In nucleotides, the CDR3 is TGTGCCAGCACCAAAAGGTGGAGCCCTGGAAACACCATATATTTT.

The chain recombines TRBV19 with TRBJ2-3, with a tentative D call TRBD2 (6 bases). The CDR3 consists of 13 residues. CDR1 LNHDA and CDR2 SQIVND come from the germline V gene (reference sequence). V was cut by 6 bases and J by 6 bases, with 13 bases left in between. The CDR3, as DNA: TGTGCCAGTAGGATAAGGGCGGGGGATACGCAGTATTTT. This gives the protein CASRIRAGDTQYF.

The chain carries TRBV7-9 and TRBJ2-2, with D possibly being TRBD2 (5 bases). This CDR3 spans 15 amino acids. CDR1 is SEHNR, CDR2 FQNEAQ, per germline (reference sequence). V lost 3 bases and J lost 3, with 11 bases in between. CDR3: CASSFRGFDTGELFF. The CDR3 DNA sequence: TGTGCCAGCAGCTTCCGGGGTTTTGACACCGGGGAGCTGTTTTTT.